Below, 29 T cell receptor beta chains from the same sample are listed, as sequenced in a study of OX40 agonist ivuxolimab in advanced cancers. The protocol was immunoSEQ multiplex PCR, while the TCRdb copy is restricted to in-frame clones and leaves out a portion. This table holds 57,000 or so clones, more than 85% found once. Sequenced here: CD4+ or CD8+ T cells sorted from blood, sampled in a trial of the OX40 agonist ivuxolimab. The receptors were gathered from an adult with an advanced solid tumor such as melanoma, head and neck, liver or kidney cancer.

This chain joins TRBV19 and TRBJ2-1; unclear D gene. CDR1 and CDR2 (germline): LNHDA, SQIVND (reference sequence). This CDR3 is built from 17 residues. Trimming stripped 1 base from V and 0 bases from J, with 13 bases between. The CDR3 reads CASSIAARAGSYNEQFF. As DNA, the CDR3 is TGTGCCAGTAGTATAGCTGCCCGGGCCGGCTCCTACAATGAGCAGTTCTTC. Full variable domain (outside the CDR3, taken from reference TRBV19 and TRBJ2-1): DGGITQSPKYLFRKEGQNVTLSCEQNLNHDAMYWYRQDPGQGLRLIYYSQIVNDFQKGDIAEGYSVSREKKESFPLTVTSAQKNPTAFYLCASSIAARAGSYNEQFFGPGTRLTVL.

The chain combines TRBV29-1 with TRBJ2-5, with 9 nucleotides matching TRBD2. This CDR3 comprises 12 residues. Germline CDR1 and CDR2: SQVTM and ANQGSEA. J lost 5 bases, V lost 5 bases, and 3 bases had no gene match. The CDR3 reads CSVRGGAETQYF. The CDR3 nucleotides are TGCAGCGTTCGCGGGGGGGCGGAGACCCAGTACTTC. Combining the CDR3 with reference TRBV29-1 and TRBJ2-5 gives the whole variable domain SAVISQKPSRDICQRGTSLTIQCQVDSQVTMMFWYRQQPGQSLTLIATANQGSEATYESGFVIDKFPISRPNLTFSTLTVSNMSPEDSSIYLCSVRGGAETQYFGPGTRLLVL.

This chain links TRBV5-1 with TRBJ1-2, with 9 bases fitting TRBD1. V trimming: 0 bases; J trimming: 4 bases; junction bases outside the gene matches: 7. The CDR3 spans 16 residues. Germline CDR1 SGHRS, CDR2 YFSETQ. CDR3 nucleotides: TGCGCCAGCAGCTTGGCCGGGACAGGGAAGGGCTATGGCTACACCTTC. As protein: CASSLAGTGKGYGYTF.

The chain recombines TRBV27 with TRBJ2-7; 10 bases line up with TRBD2. Germline V gene lookup returns CDR1 MNHEY and CDR2 SMNVEV (reference sequence). Trimming cost V 5 bases and J 3 bases; bases outside gene matches: 1. The CDR3 is made up of 13 amino acids. The CDR3 loop reads CASSRLAGYEQYF. CDR3 bases: TGTGCCAGCAGTAGACTAGCGGGCTACGAGCAGTACTTC.

In DNA, the CDR3 is TGTGCCAGCAGTGCCCCCGAGGGGCGGAACACCGGGGAGCTGTTTTTT. As protein: CASSAPEGRNTGELFF. The chain recombines TRBV13 with TRBJ2-2; possibly TRBD1 or TRBD2 for D (5 bases each). This CDR3 is 16 amino acids long. Germline values: CDR1 PRHDT, CDR2 FYEKMQ (reference sequence). V lost 6 bases and J lost 1, with 15 bases in between.

This chain uses TRBV7-9 with TRBJ2-3; TRBD2 aligns across 12 bases. J gave up 3 bases and V 5 bases, and 6 bases lay outside the gene matches. This CDR3 region has 16 residues. Looked up from germline, CDR1 is SEHNR and CDR2 is FQNEAQ (reference sequence). CDR3 sequence reads: CASSPTSGGGTDTQYF. The DNA of the CDR3 is TGTGCCAGCAGCCCGACTAGCGGGGGAGGGACAGATACGCAGTATTTT.

Here the CDR3 DNA reads TGTGCCAGCAGCTTGGCGACAGGGAGGAAAAGCTATGGCTACACCTTC. As protein: CASSLATGRKSYGYTF. The genes are TRBV5-7 and TRBJ1-2, with 7 bases fitting TRBD1. TRBV5-7 is recorded as an ORF, its role being uncertain. This CDR3 has 16 residues. With V trimmed by 0 bases and J by 4 bases, 9 bases remained unmatched.

The CDR3 DNA reads as TGTGCCAGCAGTTCGGGACTTGCGGATCAGCCCCAGCATTTT. This translates into CASSSGLADQPQHF. This chain joins TRBV27 and TRBJ1-5; weak D call: TRBD1 (5 bases). This CDR3 has 14 amino acids. Between the trimmed V and J ends, which lost 4 bases and 5 bases, there was a span of 12 bases. Germline CDR1 reads MNHEY; CDR2 reads SMNVEV (reference sequence).

J is TRBJ2-5 and V is TRBV5-8; 10 bases align to TRBD1. Germline trimming cut 1 base from V and 5 bases from J; bases unmatched to any gene: 11. Germline CDR1 is SGHTS and CDR2 is YDEGEE. The CDR3 sequence is 17 residues long. The CDR3, as DNA: TGTGCCAGCAGCTTGTTGAAGGGGACAGGGGATGGGGAGACCCAGTACTTC. Translation: CASSLLKGTGDGETQYF.

J is TRBJ2-6 and V is TRBV10-3; D remains unclear. Germline lookup yields CDR1 ENHRY and CDR2 SYGVKD. There are 16 residues in the CDR3. The germline V and J ends were trimmed by 7 bases and 3 bases, with 16 bases remaining between them. Written as DNA, the CDR3 is TGTGCCATCATGGGCACGGTTTCGGGTGGGGCCAACGTCCTGACTTTC. Translating it yields CAIMGTVSGGANVLTF.

V usage is TRBV5-1 and J usage is TRBJ1-5; weak D call: TRBD1 (6 bases). The germline CDR1 and CDR2 sequences are SGHRS and YFSETQ. V was pared by 2 bases and J by 7 bases, with 10 bases between. The CDR3 extends over 13 amino acids. The CDR3 is CASSFLQGQPQHF. DNA of the CDR3: TGCGCCAGCAGCTTCTTACAGGGACAGCCCCAGCATTTT.

V is TRBV27 and J is TRBJ1-3; tentatively, D is TRBD1 (5 bases). The ends were cut back, 8 bases at V and 4 bases at J, with 24 bases in the middle. This CDR3 comprises 17 residues. Germline values: CDR1 MNHEY, CDR2 SMNVEV (reference sequence). DNA for the CDR3: TGTGCCAGCGCAGAACTCGGGACGGACCTGCCGGGAAACACCATATATTTT. Encoded protein: CASAELGTDLPGNTIYF.

The chain uses TRBV10-3 and TRBJ2-7; D is undetermined. Germline lookup yields CDR1 ENHRY and CDR2 SYGVKD. CDR3 length equals 12 residues. V lost 7 bases to trimming and J lost 5 bases, with 12 bases between them. CDR3 residues: CAITDHGDEQYF. DNA for the CDR3: TGTGCCATCACCGACCACGGAGACGAGCAGTACTTC.

J is TRBJ1-2 and V is TRBV5-1; no clear D. V was clipped by 0 bases and J by 4 bases, with 13 bases between them. The CDR3 runs 15 residues. CDR1 is SGHRS, CDR2 YFSETQ, per germline. The CDR3: CASSLAATEPYGYTF. CDR3 nucleotides: TGCGCCAGCAGCTTGGCCGCAACAGAGCCCTATGGCTACACCTTC.

The chain is built from TRBV27 and TRBJ1-6; D gene ambiguous. The CDR3 extends over 12 amino acids. Trimming took off 4 bases at V and 10 bases at J, with 8 bases between the two ends. Germline CDR1 reads MNHEY; CDR2 reads SMNVEV (reference sequence). CDR3 in DNA: TGTGCCAGCAGTTACCGTGACTCACCCCTCCACTTT. Protein: CASSYRDSPLHF.

V is TRBV6-1 and J is TRBJ2-7; 9 positions agree with TRBD1. The CDR3 has 16 amino acids. V shed 1 base, J shed 2 bases, and the junction held 6 bases outside the gene matches. Germline lookup yields CDR1 MNHNS and CDR2 SASEGT. The CDR3 coding sequence is TGTGCCAGCAGTGAAGTGGGGACAGGGTGGGCCTACGAGCAGTACTTC. Protein sequence: CASSEVGTGWAYEQYF.

There are a few counts of this clone. CDR3 sequence reads: CASSLSTTGNEQFF. The CDR3 nucleotides read TGTGCCAGCAGCTTAAGCACAACCGGGAATGAGCAGTTCTTC. This chain links TRBV7-3 with TRBJ2-1; unclear D gene. The CDR3 has 14 residues. V dropped 1 base and J dropped 7 bases, with 11 bases sitting between them. Per germline, CDR1 SGHTA and CDR2 FQGTGA. The full variable domain, in which reference TRBV7-3 and TRBJ2-1 provide the parts outside the CDR3, is GAGVSQTPSNKVTEKGKYVELRCDPISGHTALYWYRQSLGQGPEFLIYFQGTGAADDSGLPNDRFFAVRPEGSVSTLKIQRTERGDSAVYLCASSLSTTGNEQFFGPGTRLTVL.

About this clone: At one end, the junction sequence differs from germline, possibly due to a read error. Other DNA sequences of this sample code for an identical CDR3. This sequence joins TRBV10-1 and TRBJ2-5, with D hard to call. Germline-derived CDR1 and CDR2 are WNHNN and SYGVQD (reference sequence). This CDR3 contains 13 residues. The CDR3 sequence is CASSMGSQETQYF. The CDR3 DNA follows: TGCGCTAGCAGTATGGGAAGCCAAGAGACCCAGTACTTC.

The table lists this clone with a count of one. This sequence joins TRBV2 and TRBJ2-7, with 7 bases aligning to TRBD2. This CDR3 has 16 amino acids. J gave up 3 bases and V 7 bases, and 15 bases lay outside the gene matches. The germline V gene has CDR1 SNHLY and CDR2 FYNNEI. The CDR3 region has the DNA TGTGCCAGCACCCGAGGAGCGGGGCAGCCACGCTACGAGCAGTACTTC. Translated: CASTRGAGQPRYEQYF.

The chain is built from TRBV5-1 and TRBJ2-3; 10 bases are shared with TRBD1. V shed 1 base, J shed 5 bases, and the junction held 7 bases outside the gene matches. Per the germline V gene, CDR1 is SGHRS and CDR2 is YFSETQ. The CDR3 runs to 16 residues. The CDR3 DNA follows: TGCGCCAGCAGCTTGAGTGCGGGACAGGGGAAAGATACGCAGTATTTT. Its translation: CASSLSAGQGKDTQYF.

The gene calls are TRBV18 and TRBJ2-2, with 11 bases identical to TRBD2. The CDR3 contains 16 residues. V shed 3 bases, J shed 6 bases, and the junction held 6 bases outside the gene matches. Germline V gives CDR1 KGHSH, CDR2 LQKENI. In DNA form, the CDR3 reads TGTGCCAGCTCACCTACTAGCGGGAGTTCTCCCGGGGAGCTGTTTTTT. Its translation is CASSPTSGSSPGELFF.

This chain links TRBV4-2 with TRBJ2-3; D is perhaps TRBD2 (5 bases). Trimming pared 3 bases from V and 1 base from J, leaving 17 bases between. Germline V gives CDR1 LGHNA, CDR2 YNFKEQ. This CDR3 comprises 17 residues. The CDR3 loop is CASSQVGAVRGTDTQYF. CDR3 DNA sequence: TGTGCCAGCAGCCAGGTCGGAGCGGTCCGGGGCACAGATACGCAGTATTTT.

V gene TRBV29-1 combines with J gene TRBJ2-1; TRBD2 matches 7 bases. The germline gives CDR1 SQVTM, CDR2 ANQGSEA. This CDR3 has 14 residues. V lost 7 bases to trimming and J lost 3 bases; unmatched junction nucleotides: 9. CDR3 coding DNA: TGCAGCGCTCGCGGGACTAATCTCTACAATGAGCAGTTCTTC. The encoded protein is CSARGTNLYNEQFF.

J is TRBJ2-3 and V is TRBV11-2; either TRBD1 or TRBD2 may supply D (5 bases each). The CDR3 consists of 16 residues. The V gene lost 4 bases and the J gene lost 4 bases, with 18 bases spanning the gap. CDR1 and CDR2 from the germline V gene are SGHAT and FQNNGV. This CDR3 reads CASSYRDPMGADTQYF. The CDR3 DNA follows: TGTGCCAGCAGCTACCGGGACCCCATGGGGGCAGATACGCAGTATTTT.

Points on this clone: Other DNA sequences in the sample encode the same CDR3. The chain uses TRBV6-5 and TRBJ2-7; D unresolved. The germline V gene has CDR1 MNHEY and CDR2 SVGAGI. The CDR3 is made up of 13 amino acids. The V end was cut by 5 bases, the J end by 2 bases, with 10 bases between. This chain's CDR3 is CASSEGLAYEQYF. In DNA form, the CDR3 reads TGTGCCAGCAGTGAAGGGCTGGCCTACGAGCAGTACTTC.

The rearrangement links TRBV19 to TRBJ1-3, with 9 bases matching TRBD1. Germline V gene lookup returns CDR1 LNHDA and CDR2 SQIVND (reference sequence). Losses at the gene ends were 4 bases for V and 7 bases for J; bases not matched to a gene: 11. The CDR3 has 16 residues. For the CDR3, the DNA is TGTGCCAGTAGTAATTTCGTGGGGACAGGGTACAACACCATATATTTT. Encoded protein: CASSNFVGTGYNTIYF. Filled out from reference TRBV19 and TRBJ1-3, the complete variable domain reads DGGITQSPKYLFRKEGQNVTLSCEQNLNHDAMYWYRQDPGQGLRLIYYSQIVNDFQKGDIAEGYSVSREKKESFPLTVTSAQKNPTAFYLCASSNFVGTGYNTIYFGEGSWLTVV.

This clone was observed a few times. V is TRBV19 and J is TRBJ2-3; 10 nucleotides line up with TRBD2. Per the germline V gene, CDR1 is LNHDA and CDR2 is SQIVND (reference sequence). The CDR3 loop spans 15 amino acids. Trimming cost V 4 bases and J 1 base; bases outside gene matches: 2. The DNA of the CDR3 is TGTGCCAGTAGTAGGAGCGGGGGGGGCACAGATACGCAGTATTTT. Protein sequence: CASSRSGGGTDTQYF. Combining the CDR3 with reference TRBV19 and TRBJ2-3 gives the whole variable domain DGGITQSPKYLFRKEGQNVTLSCEQNLNHDAMYWYRQDPGQGLRLIYYSQIVNDFQKGDIAEGYSVSREKKESFPLTVTSAQKNPTAFYLCASSRSGGGTDTQYFGPGTRLTVL.

The rearrangement joins TRBV2 to TRBJ2-3; perhaps TRBD2 as D (5 bases). Germline values: CDR1 SNHLY, CDR2 FYNNEI. The CDR3 covers 14 residues. The V end lost 6 bases, the J end lost 12 bases, and 22 bases lay between the germline ends. In nucleotides, the CDR3 is TGTGCCAGCAGCCCCTCTAGGAGCGGAGATTTCCAGTATTTT. Its translation is CASSPSRSGDFQYF. The full variable domain, its missing parts supplied by reference TRBV2 and TRBJ2-3, is EPEVTQTPSHQVTQMGQEVILRCVPISNHLYFYWYRQILGQKVEFLVSFYNNEISEKSEIFDDQFSVERPDGSNFTLKIRSTKLEDSAMYFCASSPSRSGDFQYFGPGTRLTVL.

The gene calls are TRBV5-5 and TRBJ2-1; 14 bases align to TRBD2. The CDR3 length is 16 residues. Germline V gene sequence: CDR1 SGHKS, CDR2 YYEKEE (reference sequence). Trimming cost V 6 bases and J 4 bases; bases outside gene matches: 6. The CDR3 region has the DNA TGTGCCAGCACCAAAGGGACTAGCGGGAGTTACAATGAGCAGTTCTTC. Amino acid sequence: CASTKGTSGSYNEQFF. The whole variable domain, remainder taken from reference TRBV5-5 and TRBJ2-1, is DAGVTQSPTHLIKTRGQQVTLRCSPISGHKSVSWYQQVLGQGPQFIFQYYEKEERGRGNFPDRFSARQFPNYSSELNVNALLLGDSALYLCASTKGTSGSYNEQFFGPGTRLTVL.